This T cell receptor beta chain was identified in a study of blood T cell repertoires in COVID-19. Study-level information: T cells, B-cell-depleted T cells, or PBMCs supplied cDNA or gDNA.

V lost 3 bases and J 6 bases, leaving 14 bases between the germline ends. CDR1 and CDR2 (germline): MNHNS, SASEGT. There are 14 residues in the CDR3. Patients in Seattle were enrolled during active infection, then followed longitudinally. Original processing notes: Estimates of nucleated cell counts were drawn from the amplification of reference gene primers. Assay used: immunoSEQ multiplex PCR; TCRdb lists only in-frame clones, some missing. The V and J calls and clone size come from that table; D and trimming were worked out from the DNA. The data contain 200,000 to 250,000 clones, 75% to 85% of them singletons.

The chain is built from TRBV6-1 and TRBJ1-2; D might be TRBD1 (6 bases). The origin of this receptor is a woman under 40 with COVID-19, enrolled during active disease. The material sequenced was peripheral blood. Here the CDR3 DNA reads TGTGCCAGCAGTGATGGATGGGGGCGTGATGGCTACACCTTC. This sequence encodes CASSDGWGRDGYTF.